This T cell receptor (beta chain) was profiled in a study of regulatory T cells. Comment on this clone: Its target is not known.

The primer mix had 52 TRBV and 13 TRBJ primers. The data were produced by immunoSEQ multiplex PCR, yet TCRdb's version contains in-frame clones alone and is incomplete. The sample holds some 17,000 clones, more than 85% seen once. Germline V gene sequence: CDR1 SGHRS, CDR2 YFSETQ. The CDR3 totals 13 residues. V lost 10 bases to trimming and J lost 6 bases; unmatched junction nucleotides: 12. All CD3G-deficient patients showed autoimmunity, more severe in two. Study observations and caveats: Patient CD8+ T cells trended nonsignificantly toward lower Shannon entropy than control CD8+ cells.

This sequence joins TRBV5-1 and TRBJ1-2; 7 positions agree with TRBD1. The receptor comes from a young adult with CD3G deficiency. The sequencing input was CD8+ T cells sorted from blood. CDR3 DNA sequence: TGCGCCTCTCGGGAAGGGGGCGCGAATGGCTACACCTTC. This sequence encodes CASREGGANGYTF.